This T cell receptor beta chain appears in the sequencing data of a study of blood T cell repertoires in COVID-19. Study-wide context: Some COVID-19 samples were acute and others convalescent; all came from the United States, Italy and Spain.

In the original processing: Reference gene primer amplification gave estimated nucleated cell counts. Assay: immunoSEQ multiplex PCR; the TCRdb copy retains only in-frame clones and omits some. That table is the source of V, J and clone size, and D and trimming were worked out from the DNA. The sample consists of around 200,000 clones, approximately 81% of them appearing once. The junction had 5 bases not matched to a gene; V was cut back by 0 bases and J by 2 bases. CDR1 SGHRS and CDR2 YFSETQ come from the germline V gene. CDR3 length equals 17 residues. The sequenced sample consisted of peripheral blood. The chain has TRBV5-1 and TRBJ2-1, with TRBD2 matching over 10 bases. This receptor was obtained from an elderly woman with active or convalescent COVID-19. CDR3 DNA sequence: TGCGCCAGCAGCTTGGTATCTAGCGGGAGAACCTACAATGAGCAGTTCTTC. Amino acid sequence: CASSLVSSGRTYNEQFF. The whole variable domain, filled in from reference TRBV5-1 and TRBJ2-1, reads KAGVTQTPRYLIKTRGQQVTLSCSPISGHRSVSWYQQTPGQGLQFLFEYFSETQRNKGNFPGRFSGRQFSNSRSEMNVSTLELGDSALYLCASSLVSSGRTYNEQFFGPGTRLTVL.